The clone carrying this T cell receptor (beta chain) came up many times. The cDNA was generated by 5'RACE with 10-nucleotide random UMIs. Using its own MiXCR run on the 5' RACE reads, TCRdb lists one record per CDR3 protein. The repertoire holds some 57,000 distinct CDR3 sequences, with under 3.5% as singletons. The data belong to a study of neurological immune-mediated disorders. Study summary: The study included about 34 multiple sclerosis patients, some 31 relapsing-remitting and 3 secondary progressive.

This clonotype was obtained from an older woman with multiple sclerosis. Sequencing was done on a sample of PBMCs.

Here the CDR3 reads CSARGTNTEAFF. CDR3 nucleotides: TGCAGTGCTAGAGGCACGAACACTGAAGCTTTCTTT. This chain links TRBV20-1 with TRBJ1-1; no firm D call. This CDR3 contains 12 residues. V gave up 1 base and J gave up 1 base, with 4 bases separating them. Germline V gene sequence: CDR1 DFQATT, CDR2 SNEGSKA (reference sequence).